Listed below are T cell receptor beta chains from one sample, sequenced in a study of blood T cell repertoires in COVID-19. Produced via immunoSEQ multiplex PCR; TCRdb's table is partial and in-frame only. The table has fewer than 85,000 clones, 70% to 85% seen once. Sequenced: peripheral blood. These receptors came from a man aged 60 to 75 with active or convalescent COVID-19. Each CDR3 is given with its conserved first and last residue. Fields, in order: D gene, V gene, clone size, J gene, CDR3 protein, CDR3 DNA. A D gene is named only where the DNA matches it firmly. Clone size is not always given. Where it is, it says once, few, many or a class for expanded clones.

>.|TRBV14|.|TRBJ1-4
CASSQDHGEDGEKLFF
TGTGCCAGCAGCCAAGATCATGGGGAGGACGGTGAAAAACTGTTTTTT
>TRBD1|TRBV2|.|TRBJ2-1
CASRVGQAGHEQFF
TGTGCCAGCAGAGTTGGACAGGCTGGCCATGAGCAGTTCTTC
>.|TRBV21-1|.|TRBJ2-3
CASPRLGIFRGEKNTDTQYF
TGTGCCAGCCCCCGACTGGGCATCTTTCGCGGGGAAAAAAACACAGATACGCAGTATTTT
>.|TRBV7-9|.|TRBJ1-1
CASSRQQTKYTEAFF
TGTGCCAGCAGCCGACAACAGACAAAGTATACTGAAGCTTTCTTT
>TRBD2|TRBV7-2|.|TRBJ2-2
CASSLRGGRITGELFF
TGTGCCAGCAGCTTACGCGGGGGGCGTATCACCGGGGAGCTGTTTTTT
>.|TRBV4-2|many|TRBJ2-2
CASSQMGGARNTGELFF
TGTGCCAGCAGCCAGATGGGGGGGGCCCGGAACACCGGGGAGCTGTTTTTT
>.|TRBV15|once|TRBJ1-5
CATTGPGINQPQHF
TGTGCCACCACCGGGCCCGGGATCAATCAGCCCCAGCATTTT
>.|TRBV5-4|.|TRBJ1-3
CASSLAPTGSSGNTIYF
TGTGCCAGCAGCTTGGCCCCAACAGGGAGCTCTGGAAACACCATATATTTT
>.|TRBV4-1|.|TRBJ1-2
CASSQEGRINNGYTF
TGCGCCAGCAGCCAAGAAGGCAGGATTAACAATGGCTACACCTTC
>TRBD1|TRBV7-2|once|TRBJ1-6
CASSGTGNYNSPLHF
TGTGCCAGCAGCGGGACAGGGAACTATAATTCACCCCTCCACTTT
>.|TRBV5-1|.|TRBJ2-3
CASSFGPSDTQYF
TGCGCCAGCAGCTTTGGGCCATCAGATACGCAGTATTTT
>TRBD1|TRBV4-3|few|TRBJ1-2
CASSDGQGTNNYGYTF
TGCGCCAGCAGCGACGGACAGGGGACCAATAACTATGGCTACACCTTC
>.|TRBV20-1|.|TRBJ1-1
CEPREGAEAFF
TGCGAACCCCGGGAGGGGGCTGAAGCTTTCTTT
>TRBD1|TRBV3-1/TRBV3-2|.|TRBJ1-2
CASSPEGRTGSSRYGYTF
TGTGCCAGCAGCCCAGAGGGAAGGACAGGGAGTTCCCGCTATGGCTACACCTTC
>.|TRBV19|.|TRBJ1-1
CASSIPPRQGTSNTEAFF
TGTGCCAGTAGTATCCCCCCGCGGCAGGGGACCTCGAACACTGAAGCTTTCTTT
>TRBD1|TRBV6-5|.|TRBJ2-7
CASTVTGGNYEQYF
TGTGCCAGCACTGTGACAGGGGGAAACTACGAGCAGTACTTC
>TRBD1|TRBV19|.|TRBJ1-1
CASKASGGSTEAFF
TGTGCCAGTAAGGCTTCAGGGGGCTCTACTGAAGCTTTCTTT
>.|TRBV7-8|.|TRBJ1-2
CASGDTAFNYGYTF
TGTGCCAGCGGCGACACGGCGTTTAACTATGGCTACACCTTC
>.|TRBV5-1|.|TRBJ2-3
CASSLGASVADTQYF
TGCGCCAGCAGCTTGGGGGCGAGTGTGGCAGATACGCAGTATTTT
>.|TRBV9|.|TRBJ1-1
CASSLTGVWNTEAFF
TGTGCCAGCAGCCTTACGGGGGTTTGGAACACTGAAGCTTTCTTT
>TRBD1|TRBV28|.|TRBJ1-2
CASSLQGAIGYTF
TGTGCCAGCAGTTTACAGGGGGCGATCGGCTACACCTTC
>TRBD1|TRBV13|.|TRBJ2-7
CASSNRDSLYEQYF
TGTGCCAGCAGCAACCGGGACAGCCTCTACGAGCAGTACTTC
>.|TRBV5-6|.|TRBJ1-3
CASSLDGGGNTIYF
TGTGCCAGCAGCTTGGATGGAGGAGGAAACACCATATATTTT
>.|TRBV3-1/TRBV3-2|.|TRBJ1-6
CASSQDKATGYNSPLHF
TGTGCCAGCAGCCAAGATAAAGCGACAGGTTATAATTCACCCCTCCACTTT
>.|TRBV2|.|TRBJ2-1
CASSVSEQFF
TGTGCCAGCAGTGTCAGTGAGCAGTTCTTC
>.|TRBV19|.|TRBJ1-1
CASTPQGNTEAFF
TGTGCCAGTACCCCACAGGGGAACACTGAAGCTTTCTTT
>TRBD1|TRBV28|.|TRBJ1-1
CASRTGTGSFRTEAFF
TGTGCCAGCAGAACCGGGACAGGGTCCTTCCGGACTGAAGCTTTCTTT
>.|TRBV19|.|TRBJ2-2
CASSLTPAGTGELFF
TGTGCCAGTAGTCTTACCCCCGCGGGCACCGGGGAGCTGTTTTTT
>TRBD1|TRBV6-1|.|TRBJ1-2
CASSADRGWANYGYTF
TGTGCCAGCAGTGCGGACAGGGGGTGGGCTAACTATGGCTACACCTTC
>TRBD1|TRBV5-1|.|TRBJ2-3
CASSFTGTGAADTQYF
TGCGCCAGCAGCTTCACCGGGACAGGGGCGGCAGATACGCAGTATTTT
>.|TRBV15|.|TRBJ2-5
CATSSGTLQETQYF
TGTGCCACCAGCAGTGGGACTTTACAAGAGACCCAGTACTTC